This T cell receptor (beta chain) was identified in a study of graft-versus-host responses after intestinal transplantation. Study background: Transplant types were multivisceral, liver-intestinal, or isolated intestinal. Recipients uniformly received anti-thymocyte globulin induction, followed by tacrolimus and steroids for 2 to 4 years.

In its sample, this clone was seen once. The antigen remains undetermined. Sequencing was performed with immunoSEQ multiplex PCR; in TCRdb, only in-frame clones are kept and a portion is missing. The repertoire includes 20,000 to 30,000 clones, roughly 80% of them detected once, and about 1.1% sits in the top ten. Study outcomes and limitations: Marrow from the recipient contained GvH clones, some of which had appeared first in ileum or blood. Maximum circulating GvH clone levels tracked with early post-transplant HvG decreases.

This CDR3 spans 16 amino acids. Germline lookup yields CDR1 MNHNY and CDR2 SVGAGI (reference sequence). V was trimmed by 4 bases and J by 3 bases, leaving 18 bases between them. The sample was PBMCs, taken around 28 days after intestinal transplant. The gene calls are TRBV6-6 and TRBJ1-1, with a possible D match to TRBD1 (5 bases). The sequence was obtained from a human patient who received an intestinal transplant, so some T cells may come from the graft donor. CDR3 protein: CASSFPPGRADTEAFF. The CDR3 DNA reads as TGTGCCAGCAGTTTTCCCCCCGGCAGGGCCGACACTGAAGCTTTCTTT.